This T cell receptor (beta chain) was captured by sequencing in a study of blood T cell repertoires in COVID-19 (dated by TCRdb to the early 2020s). Concerning the study at large: The collaborator samples originated in the United States, Italy and Spain and spanned the acute and convalescent phases of COVID-19. The samples were drawn from the first 160 participants of the ongoing ImmuneRACE study and from roughly 1,300 subjects provided by 6 global collaborators. Where HLA class I and class II types were available, the types were taken from metadata supplied by the sample provider, not from assay-based typing. The repertoires were released in a freely available public database meant as a resource for research on the immune response to SARS-CoV-2. Sample metadata almost always included a de-identified subject ID, COVID-19 status, age in years and sex. The material from the prospective study consisted of cDNA or gDNA derived from T cells, B-cell-depleted T cells, or PBMCs. Deeply sampled blood TCRbeta repertoires from subjects exposed to, actively infected with, or recovered from COVID-19 were included in the dataset.

TCRbeta CDR3 regions were amplified from genomic DNA by means of the immunoSEQ Assay, a bias-controlled multiplex PCR. The study's own analysis went as follows. Nucleated cell counts per sample were estimated from amplification of reference gene primers within the assay. To quantify the absolute abundance of each unique TCRbeta CDR3 rearrangement, sequence reads were collapsed and filtered. For each sample, productive Simpson clonality was calculated as the square root of Simpson's diversity index across productive rearrangements. Imported from immuneACCESS, the table was reduced by TCRdb to in-frame sequences with V and J called. These copies leave out some clones; in studies compared against another copy, an unresolved V gene accounts for under half, and the cause of the remainder is not known. Clone size and V and J calls were adopted from that table, with D and trimming inferred from the DNA. In this sample the table shows about 410,000 clones, about nine tenths of which occur a single time. The ten largest make up roughly 1.4% of the sample.

Overall study outcomes, separate from this receptor: The amount of clinical and demographic metadata varied by source and participant and was provided uncurated.

One collaborating source in Seattle enrolled patients while the patients were actively infected and followed the patients over time throughout the course of disease. The collaborating institutions used their own protocols to collect whole blood in K2EDTA tubes. For TCRbeta analysis, collaborator samples were shipped as frozen whole blood, as isolated PBMCs, or as DNA extracted from either sample type. Of note for this clone: This receptor's antigen is unknown. Per-base quality was not reported, and no clone a single base away is much larger than it.

Looking up the germline V gene yields CDR1 MRHNA and CDR2 SNTAGT. Here V drops 3 bases and J drops 7 bases, and the junction holds 6 bases not matched to any gene. Including the terminal cysteine and phenylalanine, the CDR3 comprises 15 residues. Just CDR3 DNA is preserved here, 45 bases in frame from base 1. This TCR was recovered from a woman in her thirties or forties with COVID-19, enrolled during active disease. The material sequenced was peripheral blood. This receptor chain uses TRBV6-4 and TRBJ2-1; TRBD2 matches 10 bases in the middle. The CDR3 region has the sequence CASSEASGGANEQFF. The nucleotide sequence reads TGTGCCAGCAGTGAGGCAAGCGGGGGGGCAAATGAGCAGTTCTTC.